The rows below give T cell receptor beta chains drawn from one sample of a study of cytomegalovirus exposure and HLA in healthy donors. Generated by immunoSEQ multiplex PCR, the TCRdb table keeps only in-frame clones and is missing some. The sample lists approximately 140,000 clones; roughly three quarters were seen once. The sample taken for sequencing was PBMCs. These receptors were collected from a woman in her thirties or forties in good health and CMV-seropositive. Each CDR3 is given with its conserved first and last residue. D genes are given only for firm matches. Rows give clone size only sometimes, using once, few, many, or a class for an expanded clone.

>TRBJ2-1|TRBD2|once|TRBV9
TGTGCCAGCAGGCCCCCGGGGGGGGAGGCGAATGAGCAGTTCTTC
CASRPPGGEANEQFF
>TRBJ2-1|.|.|TRBV6-5
TGTGCCAGCAGTCTCTCGGGGAAGTACAATGAGCAGTTCTTC
CASSLSGKYNEQFF
>TRBJ1-4|.|.|TRBV19
TGTGCCAGTCATTGGGCCGGTAATGAAAAACTGTTTTTT
CASHWAGNEKLFF
>TRBJ1-3|.|.|TRBV7-9
TGTGCCAGCAGGTCCACTGGTCCGGCAGCGGGAAACACCATATATTTT
CASRSTGPAAGNTIYF
>TRBJ2-2|TRBD1|.|TRBV25-1
TGTGCCAGCAGTGACGACAGGGGTTACACCGGGGAGCTGTTTTTT
CASSDDRGYTGELFF
>TRBJ2-3|.|few|TRBV2
TGTGCCAGCAGTGAAGCAGTTAGAGGTGCTGGCGCGCAGTATTTT
CASSEAVRGAGAQYF
>TRBJ1-1|.|.|TRBV30
TGTGCCTGGAGTGTTACCACAGGGCGTGAAGCTTTCTTT
CAWSVTTGREAFF
>TRBJ2-1|.|once|TRBV5-4
TGTGCCAGCAGCTTGTCAGCGGACCCCTACAATGAGCAGTTCTTC
CASSLSADPYNEQFF
>TRBJ2-1|.|.|TRBV7-3
TGTGCCAGCAGCTTAACGGGGAGCTCCTACAATGAGCAGTTCTTC
CASSLTGSSYNEQFF
>TRBJ1-2|TRBD1|.|TRBV2
TGTGCCAGCAGAGGGACAGTACAGTTAGCTAACTATGGCTACACCTTC
CASRGTVQLANYGYTF
>TRBJ2-7|TRBD2|.|TRBV28
TGTGCCAGCAGCACGTCTAGCGGGGGTTACGAGCAGTACTTC
CASSTSSGGYEQYF